This TCR beta chain is drawn from a study of T cell repertoires in aging, cancer and after chemotherapy. The germline V gene encodes CDR1 SEHNR and CDR2 FQNEAQ (reference sequence). This CDR3 has 13 residues. The V and J ends lost 4 bases and 9 bases, in that order; junction bases with no gene match: 6. A mixed TRB-A/B primer pool amplified rearranged TRB by multiplex touch-down PCR. TCRdb reanalysed the multiplex PCR reads using MiXCR and keeps one entry per CDR3 protein. The sample includes around 13,000 distinct CDR3 sequences, 20% to 30% seen only once; the top ten take less than 3%. This clonotype has just a few counts. Amplification of TCR beta used genomic DNA extracted from peripheral blood.

Sample: blood. The sequence came from a human donor in good health. The chain joins TRBV7-9 to TRBJ2-4; 7 nucleotides match TRBD1. The CDR3 region is CASSYRQGGIQYF. The CDR3 nucleotides read TGTGCCAGCAGCTACAGACAGGGCGGCATTCAGTACTTC.